Listed below are T cell receptor beta chains from one sample, sequenced in a study of blood T cell repertoires in COVID-19. The repertoire was sequenced with immunoSEQ multiplex PCR; TCRdb's copy has only in-frame clones and lacks some. The sample holds fewer than 300,000 clones; 75% to 90% are singletons and the top ten take 1.5%. Sequenced input: peripheral blood. These TCRs come from a woman in her thirties or forties who had recovered from COVID-19. Both conserved end residues are part of each CDR3. The order of the fields is J gene, D gene, V gene, clone size, CDR3 DNA, CDR3 protein. A D gene is named only where the DNA matches it firmly. Clone size is stated in some rows and not others, as once, few, many or a class when expanded.

J: TRBJ2-5; D: TRBD2; V: TRBV29-1; size: .; DNA: TGCAGCGCCGGCCCTAGCGGGCAAGAGACCCAGTACTTC; CDR3: CSAGPSGQETQYF
J: TRBJ1-5; D: .; V: TRBV19; size: .; DNA: TGTGCCAGTACCCCCTGGCAGGGCGCAGGGCCCCAGCATTTT; CDR3: CASTPWQGAGPQHF
J: TRBJ2-1; D: TRBD2; V: TRBV27; size: .; DNA: TGTGCCAGCAGTTTAGGGCTAGCGGGGGGTAACAATGAGCAGTTCTTC; CDR3: CASSLGLAGGNNEQFF
J: TRBJ2-3; D: .; V: TRBV7-9; size: .; DNA: TGTGCCAGCAGCCTATCCGTCCGGGGTAAGGGAGATACGCAGTATTTT; CDR3: CASSLSVRGKGDTQYF
J: TRBJ2-6; D: .; V: TRBV19; size: .; DNA: TGTGCCAGTAGCACAGTAATTTACAGCTCTGGGGCCAACGTCCTGACTTTC; CDR3: CASSTVIYSSGANVLTF
J: TRBJ1-1; D: TRBD1; V: TRBV4-3; size: .; DNA: TGCGCCAGCAGCCACATTAAGACAGGGGGCGCGTGGACCACTGAAGCTTTCTTT; CDR3: CASSHIKTGGAWTTEAFF
J: TRBJ2-3; D: .; V: TRBV10-1; size: once; DNA: TGCGCCAGCAGTCAGGGCCTGAGAGATACGCAGTATTTT; CDR3: CASSQGLRDTQYF
J: TRBJ2-1; D: .; V: TRBV6-2/TRBV6-3; size: .; DNA: TGTGCCAGCAGTGGACAGATAAACAATGAGCAGTTCTTC; CDR3: CASSGQINNEQFF
J: TRBJ2-1; D: TRBD1; V: TRBV15; size: once; DNA: TGTGCCACCAGCCGGGACAGAGCCTACAATGAGCAGTTCTTC; CDR3: CATSRDRAYNEQFF
J: TRBJ2-3; D: .; V: TRBV27; size: .; DNA: TGTGCCAGCAGTTCTTGGACAGTAACAGATACGCAGTATTTT; CDR3: CASSSWTVTDTQYF
J: TRBJ2-3; D: .; V: TRBV4-1; size: .; DNA: TGCGCCAGCAGCCAAGCCAGGGAGGCAGATACGCAGTATTTT; CDR3: CASSQAREADTQYF
J: TRBJ2-2; D: .; V: TRBV30; size: .; DNA: TGTGCCTGGAGTTCGGAGGTTAGCGGGGAGCTGTTTTTT; CDR3: CAWSSEVSGELFF
J: TRBJ2-3; D: .; V: TRBV4-3; size: .; DNA: TGCGCCAGCAGCAAACGACAGAGCACAGATACGCAGTATTTT; CDR3: CASSKRQSTDTQYF
J: TRBJ2-2; D: .; V: TRBV14; size: few; DNA: TGTGCCAGCAGCCAAGAGATCGGACAGTACACCGGGGAGCTGTTTTTT; CDR3: CASSQEIGQYTGELFF
J: TRBJ2-7; D: TRBD1; V: TRBV9; size: .; DNA: TGTGCCAGCAGCGAACAGACAGGGACAGAGCAGTACTTC; CDR3: CASSEQTGTEQYF
J: TRBJ1-5; D: TRBD1; V: TRBV30; size: .; DNA: TGTGCCCGTAACCCCCAGGGACAGGGCAATCAGCCCCAGCATTTT; CDR3: CARNPQGQGNQPQHF
J: TRBJ2-7; D: .; V: TRBV5-1; size: .; DNA: TGCGCCAGCAGCTTGGCTCTCCAGAAGAATTACGAGCAGTACTTC; CDR3: CASSLALQKNYEQYF
J: TRBJ2-1; D: TRBD2; V: TRBV7-8; size: .; DNA: TGTGCCAGCATCTCAGGACTAGCGGGGTCGAATGAGCAGTTCTTC; CDR3: CASISGLAGSNEQFF
J: TRBJ1-6; D: TRBD1; V: TRBV5-4; size: .; DNA: TGTGCCAGCAGCCCGAACCCGACAGGGGGCGGTTTTAATTCACCCCTCCACTTT; CDR3: CASSPNPTGGGFNSPLHF